This TCR beta chain was observed in a study of Graves' ophthalmopathy and Graves' hyperthyroidism. The source of the PBMCs was about 10 ml of fresh peripheral blood. Amplification targeted the TCR beta CDR3 regions, with RNA transcripts as the source material. First-round RT-PCR employed HTBI primers, with a second-round multiplex PCR after it. TCRdb analysed the multiplex PCR reads with MiXCR anew, one entry per CDR3 protein. Here the sample spans about 700,000 distinct CDR3 sequences, roughly 40% being singletons. Concerning this clonotype: Its target is not known. At one end the junction does not follow the germline gene, possibly because of a read error.

General observations from the study: Most clonotypes expanded in thyroid above 0.001 frequency were present in blood too. Ophthalmopathy was separated from stable hyperthyroidism by a 13-signature model with over 85% sensitivity and roughly 84% specificity.

The source material was peripheral blood. The clonotype was recovered from an adult man with Graves' ophthalmopathy.

CDR3 sequence (DNA): TGTGCCAGCAGCCCTGGACAGGGAGTTTACGGGCAGTACTTC. It translates to CASSPGQGVYGQYF. The chain couples TRBV25-1 to TRBJ2-7; 8 nucleotides align to TRBD1. The CDR3 covers 14 residues. Germline loops: CDR1 MGHDK, CDR2 SYGVNS.